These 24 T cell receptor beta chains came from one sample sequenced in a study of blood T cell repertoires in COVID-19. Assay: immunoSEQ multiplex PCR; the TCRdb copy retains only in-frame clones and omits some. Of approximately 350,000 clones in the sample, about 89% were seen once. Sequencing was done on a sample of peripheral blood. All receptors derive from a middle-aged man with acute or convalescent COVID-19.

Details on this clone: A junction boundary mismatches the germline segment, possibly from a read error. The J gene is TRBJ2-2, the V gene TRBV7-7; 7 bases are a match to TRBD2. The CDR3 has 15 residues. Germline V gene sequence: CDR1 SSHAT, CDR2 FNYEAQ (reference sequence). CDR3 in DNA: TGTGCTAGCAGCTTAGGCGGGAGAGGAGGCGGGGAGCTGTTTTTT. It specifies CASSLGGRGGGELFF. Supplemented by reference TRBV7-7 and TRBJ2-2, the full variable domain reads GAGVSQSPRYKVTKRGQDVTLRCDPISSHATLYWYQQALGQGPEFLTYFNYEAQPDKSGLPSDRFSAERPEGSISTLTIQRTEQRDSAMYRCASSLGGRGGGELFFGEGSRLTVL.

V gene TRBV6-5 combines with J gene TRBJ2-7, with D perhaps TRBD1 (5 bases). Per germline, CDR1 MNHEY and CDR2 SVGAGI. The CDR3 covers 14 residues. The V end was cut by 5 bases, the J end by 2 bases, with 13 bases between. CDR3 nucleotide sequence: TGTGCCAGCAGTACCCGGACACTTACCTACGAGCAGTACTTC. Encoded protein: CASSTRTLTYEQYF.

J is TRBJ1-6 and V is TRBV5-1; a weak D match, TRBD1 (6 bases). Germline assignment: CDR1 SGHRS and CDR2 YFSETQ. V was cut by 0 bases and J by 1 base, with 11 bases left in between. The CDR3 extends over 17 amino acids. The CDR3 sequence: CASSLEQGTSYNSPLHF. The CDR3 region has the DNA TGCGCCAGCAGCTTGGAACAGGGCACGTCCTATAATTCACCCCTCCACTTT.

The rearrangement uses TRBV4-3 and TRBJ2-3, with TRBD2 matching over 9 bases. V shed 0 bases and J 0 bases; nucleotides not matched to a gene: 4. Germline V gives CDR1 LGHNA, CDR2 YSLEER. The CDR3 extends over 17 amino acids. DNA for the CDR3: TGCGCCAGCAGCCAAGATCAGACTAGCGGTAGCACAGATACGCAGTATTTT. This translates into CASSQDQTSGSTDTQYF.

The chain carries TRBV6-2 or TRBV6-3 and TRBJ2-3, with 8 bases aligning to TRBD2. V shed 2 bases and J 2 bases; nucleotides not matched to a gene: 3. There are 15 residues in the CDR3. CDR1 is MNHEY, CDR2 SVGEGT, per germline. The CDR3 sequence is CASSYPLADTDTQYF. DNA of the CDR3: TGTGCCAGCAGTTACCCACTAGCGGACACAGATACGCAGTATTTT.

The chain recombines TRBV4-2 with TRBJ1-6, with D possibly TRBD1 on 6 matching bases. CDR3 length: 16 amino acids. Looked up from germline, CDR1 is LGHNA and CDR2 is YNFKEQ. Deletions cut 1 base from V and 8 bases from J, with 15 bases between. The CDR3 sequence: CASSQASQGLHSPLHF. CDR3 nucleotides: TGTGCCAGCAGCCAAGCTTCACAGGGTCTTCATTCACCCCTCCACTTT.

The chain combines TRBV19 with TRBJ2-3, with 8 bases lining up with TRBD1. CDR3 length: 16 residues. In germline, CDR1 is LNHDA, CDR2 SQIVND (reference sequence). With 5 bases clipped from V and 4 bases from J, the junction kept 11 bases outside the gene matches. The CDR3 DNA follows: TGTGCCAGTAGTCGCTTGTCAGGGGGCCGGTCAGATACGCAGTATTTT. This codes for CASSRLSGGRSDTQYF. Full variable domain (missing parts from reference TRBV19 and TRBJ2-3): DGGITQSPKYLFRKEGQNVTLSCEQNLNHDAMYWYRQDPGQGLRLIYYSQIVNDFQKGDIAEGYSVSREKKESFPLTVTSAQKNPTAFYLCASSRLSGGRSDTQYFGPGTRLTVL.

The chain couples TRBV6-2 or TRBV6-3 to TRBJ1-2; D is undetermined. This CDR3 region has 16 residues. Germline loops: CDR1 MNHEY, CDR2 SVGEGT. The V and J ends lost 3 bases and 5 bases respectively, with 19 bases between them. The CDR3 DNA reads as TGTGCCAGCAGTTATGCGGCTGTGACGGGATCTTATGGCTACACCTTC. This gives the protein CASSYAAVTGSYGYTF.

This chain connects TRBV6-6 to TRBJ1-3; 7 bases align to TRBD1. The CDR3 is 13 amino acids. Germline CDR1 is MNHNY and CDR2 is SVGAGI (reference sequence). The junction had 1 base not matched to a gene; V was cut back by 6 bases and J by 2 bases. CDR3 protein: CASRQGTGNTIYF. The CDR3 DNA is TGTGCCAGCAGACAGGGGACTGGAAACACCATATATTTT.

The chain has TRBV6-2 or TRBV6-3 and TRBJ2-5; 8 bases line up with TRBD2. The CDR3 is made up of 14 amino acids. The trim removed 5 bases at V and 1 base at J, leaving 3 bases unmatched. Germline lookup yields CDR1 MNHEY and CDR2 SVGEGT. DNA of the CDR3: TGTGCCAGCAGTAAACTAGCGGTCCAAGAGACCCAGTACTTC. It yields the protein CASSKLAVQETQYF.

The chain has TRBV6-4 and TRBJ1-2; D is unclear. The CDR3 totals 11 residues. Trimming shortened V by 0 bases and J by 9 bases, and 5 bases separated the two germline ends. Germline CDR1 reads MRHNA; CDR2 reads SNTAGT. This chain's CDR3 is CASSDSHRYTF. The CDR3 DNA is TGTGCCAGCAGTGACTCTCATCGCTACACCTTC.

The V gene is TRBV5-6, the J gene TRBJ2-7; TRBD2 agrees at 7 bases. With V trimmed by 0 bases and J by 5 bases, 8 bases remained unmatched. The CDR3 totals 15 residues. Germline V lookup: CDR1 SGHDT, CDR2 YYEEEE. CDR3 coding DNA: TGTGCCAGCAGCTTGGTGGGAGGGAAACGGAACGAGCAGTACTTC. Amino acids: CASSLVGGKRNEQYF. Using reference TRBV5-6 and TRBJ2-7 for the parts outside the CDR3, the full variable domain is DAGVTQSPTHLIKTRGQQVTLRCSPKSGHDTVSWYQQALGQGPQFIFQYYEEEERQRGNFPDRFSGHQFPNYSSELNVNALLLGDSALYLCASSLVGGKRNEQYFGPGTRLTVT.

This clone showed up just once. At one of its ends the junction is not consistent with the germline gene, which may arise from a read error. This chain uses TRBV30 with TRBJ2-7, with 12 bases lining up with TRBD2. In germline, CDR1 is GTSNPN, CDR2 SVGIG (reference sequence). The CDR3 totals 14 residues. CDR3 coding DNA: TGTGCCTGGAGTGTAGGACGACTAGCGGGAGCGACAGACTTC. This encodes CAWSVGRLAGATDF.

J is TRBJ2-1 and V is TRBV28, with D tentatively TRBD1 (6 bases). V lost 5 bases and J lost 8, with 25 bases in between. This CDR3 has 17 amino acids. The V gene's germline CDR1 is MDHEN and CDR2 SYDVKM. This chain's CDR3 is CASSPLPTGLGSDEQFF. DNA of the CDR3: TGTGCCAGCAGTCCTCTCCCGACAGGCCTAGGTTCCGATGAGCAGTTCTTC.

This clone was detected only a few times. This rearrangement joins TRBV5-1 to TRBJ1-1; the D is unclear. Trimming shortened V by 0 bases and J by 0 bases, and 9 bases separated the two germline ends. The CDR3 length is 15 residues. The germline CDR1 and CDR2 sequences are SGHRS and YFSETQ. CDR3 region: CASSLVGRLNTEAFF. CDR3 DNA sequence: TGCGCCAGCAGCTTGGTTGGCAGATTGAACACTGAAGCTTTCTTT.

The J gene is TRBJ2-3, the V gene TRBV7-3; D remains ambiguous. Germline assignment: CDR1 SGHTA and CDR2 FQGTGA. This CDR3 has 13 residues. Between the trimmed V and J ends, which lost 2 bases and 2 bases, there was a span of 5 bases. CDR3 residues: CASSLSLTDTQYF. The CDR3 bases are TGTGCCAGCAGCTTATCCCTCACAGATACGCAGTATTTT.

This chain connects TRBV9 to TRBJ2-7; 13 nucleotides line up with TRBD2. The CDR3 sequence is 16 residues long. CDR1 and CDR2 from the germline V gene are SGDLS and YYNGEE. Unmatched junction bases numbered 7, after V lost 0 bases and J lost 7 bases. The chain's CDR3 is CASSVGVGLAGWEQYF. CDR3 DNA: TGTGCCAGCAGCGTAGGTGTGGGACTAGCGGGATGGGAGCAGTACTTC.

CDR3 sequence (DNA): TGCGCCAGCAGCTTTACAGGGCGCTATGGCTACACCTTC. Amino acids: CASSFTGRYGYTF. The J gene is TRBJ1-2, the V gene TRBV5-1; D perhaps matches TRBD1 (6 bases). The germline V and J ends were trimmed by 2 bases and 4 bases, with 9 bases remaining between them. Germline loops: CDR1 SGHRS, CDR2 YFSETQ. The CDR3 runs to 13 residues. Based on the CDR3 plus reference TRBV5-1 and TRBJ1-2, the full variable domain is KAGVTQTPRYLIKTRGQQVTLSCSPISGHRSVSWYQQTPGQGLQFLFEYFSETQRNKGNFPGRFSGRQFSNSRSEMNVSTLELGDSALYLCASSFTGRYGYTFGSGTRLTVV.

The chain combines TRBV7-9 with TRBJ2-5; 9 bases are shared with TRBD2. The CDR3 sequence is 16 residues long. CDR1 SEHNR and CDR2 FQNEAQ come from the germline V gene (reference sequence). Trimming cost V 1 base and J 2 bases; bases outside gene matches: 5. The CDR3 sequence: CASSLGVAGAQETQYF. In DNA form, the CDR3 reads TGTGCCAGCAGCTTAGGGGTAGCGGGGGCTCAAGAGACCCAGTACTTC.

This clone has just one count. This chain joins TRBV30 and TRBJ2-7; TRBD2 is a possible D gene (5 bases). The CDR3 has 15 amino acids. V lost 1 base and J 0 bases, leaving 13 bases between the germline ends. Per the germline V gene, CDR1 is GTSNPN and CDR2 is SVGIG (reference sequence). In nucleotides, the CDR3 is TGTGCCTGGAGTGGCCGTGGCGGGTTCTCCTACGAGCAGTACTTC. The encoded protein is CAWSGRGGFSYEQYF.

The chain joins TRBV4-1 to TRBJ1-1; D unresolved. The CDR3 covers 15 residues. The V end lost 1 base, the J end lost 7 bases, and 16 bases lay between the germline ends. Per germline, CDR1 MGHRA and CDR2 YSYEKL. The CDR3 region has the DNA TGCGCCAGCAGCCAAGGGATTAGGGCGGGGAGTGAAGCTTTCTTT. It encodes CASSQGIRAGSEAFF.

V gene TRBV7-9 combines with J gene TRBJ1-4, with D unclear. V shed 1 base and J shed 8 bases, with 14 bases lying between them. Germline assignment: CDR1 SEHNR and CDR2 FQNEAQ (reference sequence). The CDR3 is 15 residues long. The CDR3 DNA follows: TGTGCCAGCAGCTTAGGTCAAGCCGGTTGGGAAAAACTGTTTTTT. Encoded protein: CASSLGQAGWEKLFF.

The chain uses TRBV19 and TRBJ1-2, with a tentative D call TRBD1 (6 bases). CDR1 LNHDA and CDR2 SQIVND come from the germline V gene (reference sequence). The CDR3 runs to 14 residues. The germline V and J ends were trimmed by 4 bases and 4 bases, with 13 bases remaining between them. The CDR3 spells CASSKGGTSYGYTF. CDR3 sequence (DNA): TGTGCCAGTAGTAAGGGGGGGACCTCCTATGGCTACACCTTC.

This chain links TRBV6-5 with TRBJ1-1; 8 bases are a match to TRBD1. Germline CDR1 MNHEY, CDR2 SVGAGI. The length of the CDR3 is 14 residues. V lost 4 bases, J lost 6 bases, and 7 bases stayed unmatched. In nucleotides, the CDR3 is TGTGCCAGCAGTTTTACAGGGGGGACGGCTGAAGCTTTCTTT. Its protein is CASSFTGGTAEAFF.